Listed below are T cell receptor beta chains from one sample, sequenced in a study of blood T cell repertoires in COVID-19. Here immunoSEQ multiplex PCR was the method, and the copy in TCRdb shows in-frame clones only, minus some. Found here are 200,000 to 300,000 clones, more than 85% of them singletons; the top ten hold roughly 8.6%. Sequenced sample: PBMCs or T cells enriched from blood (not recorded which). The receptor source for this set is a man aged 35 to 55 who had recovered from COVID-19. Each CDR3 is given with its conserved first and last residue. Fields, in order: D gene, clone size, V gene, J gene, CDR3 length, CDR3 protein, CDR3 DNA. D genes are given only for firm matches. Size is omitted from some rows. Given values are once, few, many or a class for expanded clones.

>TRBD1|NA|TRBV6-5|TRBJ1-2|14
CASTDRVDSYGYTF
TGTGCCAGCACCGACAGGGTGGACAGCTATGGCTACACCTTC
>NA|few|TRBV10-2|TRBJ1-5|12
CASRGGNQPQHF
TGCGCCAGCAGGGGCGGCAATCAGCCCCAGCATTTT
>TRBD1|NA|TRBV24-1|TRBJ2-5|14
CATRSGGRGETQYF
TGTGCCACCAGGTCAGGGGGTAGGGGCGAGACCCAGTACTTC
>NA|NA|TRBV5-1|TRBJ1-6|15
CASSLAGFTYSPLHF
TGCGCCAGCAGCTTGGCCGGTTTCACCTATTCACCCCTCCACTTT
>TRBD1|few|TRBV2|TRBJ2-7|14
CASIRDRGRYEQYF
TGTGCCAGTATCCGGGACAGGGGACGCTACGAGCAGTACTTC
>NA|NA|TRBV18|TRBJ2-7|14
CASSPVFSGDEQYF
TGTGCCAGCTCACCGGTCTTTTCAGGGGACGAGCAGTACTTC
>NA|NA|TRBV30|TRBJ1-2|12
CAWSRSNYGYTF
TGTGCCTGGAGCCGGTCTAACTATGGCTACACCTTC
>NA|NA|TRBV3-1/TRBV3-2|TRBJ2-2|16
CASSQGQGFVPGELFF
TGTGCCAGCAGCCAAGGGCAGGGGTTTGTTCCCGGGGAGCTGTTTTTT
>NA|NA|TRBV19|TRBJ1-5|17
CASSLPFLAGDDQPQHF
TGTGCCAGTAGTCTCCCTTTCCTTGCAGGTGACGACCAGCCCCAGCATTTT
>NA|NA|TRBV28|TRBJ2-5|13
CASSLGQQETQYF
TGTGCCAGCAGCCTAGGACAGCAAGAGACCCAGTACTTC
>TRBD1|NA|TRBV29-1|TRBJ2-7|11
CSARTGYEQYF
TGCAGCGCCCGGACAGGATACGAGCAGTACTTC
>TRBD2|NA|TRBV6-5|TRBJ2-7|15
CASSYRSGRGSGQYF
TGTGCCAGCAGTTACCGAAGCGGGAGGGGGTCGGGGCAGTACTTC
>TRBD1|NA|TRBV19|TRBJ2-7|15
CASSIRDRGGYEQYF
TGTGCCAGTAGTATACGGGACAGGGGTGGCTACGAGCAGTACTTC
>NA|NA|TRBV18|TRBJ2-3|13
CASSPQGPDTQYF
TGTGCCAGCTCACCACAGGGGCCAGATACGCAGTATTTT
>TRBD1|NA|TRBV11-2|TRBJ2-1|18
CASSRTTGGNANYNEQFF
TGTGCCAGCAGCAGAACGACAGGGGGAAACGCGAACTACAATGAGCAGTTCTTC
>TRBD1|NA|TRBV11-2|TRBJ2-7|13
CASSLRDREEQYF
TGTGCCAGCAGCTTACGGGACAGGGAAGAGCAGTACTTC
>NA|NA|TRBV7-8|TRBJ2-7|16
CASSLGGLSKSYEQYF
TGTGCCAGCAGCTTAGGTGGACTTTCGAAATCCTACGAGCAGTACTTC
>TRBD2|NA|TRBV7-2|TRBJ2-1|17
CASSLHAGRASGNEQFF
TGTGCCAGCAGCTTGCATGCCGGGAGGGCCTCTGGCAATGAGCAGTTCTTC
>TRBD1|NA|TRBV19|TRBJ1-5|15
CASSVLRDRDQPQHF
TGTGCCAGTAGTGTTCTTCGGGACAGGGATCAGCCCCAGCATTTT
>TRBD2|NA|TRBV6-5|TRBJ2-7|13
CASSLAGAYEQYF
TGTGCCAGCAGTCTAGCGGGAGCGTACGAGCAGTACTTC
>NA|NA|TRBV7-8|TRBJ1-5|15
CASSLGDSIYQPQHF
TGTGCCAGCAGCTTAGGGGACTCCATATATCAGCCCCAGCATTTT
>NA|NA|TRBV11-1|TRBJ2-5|15
CASSLEGTSQETQYF
TGTGCCAGCAGCCTCGAAGGGACATCCCAAGAGACCCAGTACTTC
>TRBD2|NA|TRBV7-8|TRBJ2-1|16
CASSLRLAGGNNEQFF
TGTGCCAGCAGCTTAAGACTAGCGGGGGGCAACAATGAGCAGTTCTTC
>TRBD2|NA|TRBV3-1/TRBV3-2|TRBJ2-3|17
CASSQGTSGNRTDTQYF
TGTGCCAGCAGCCAAGGGACTAGCGGGAATAGGACAGATACGCAGTATTTT
>TRBD1|NA|TRBV3-1/TRBV3-2|TRBJ2-7|15
CASSLTGTGREEQYF
TGTGCCAGCAGCCTAACCGGGACAGGGAGGGAAGAGCAGTACTTC
>TRBD2|NA|TRBV18|TRBJ2-1|15
CASSPGLAPYNEQFF
TGTGCCAGCTCACCAGGACTAGCGCCTTACAATGAGCAGTTCTTC
>NA|few|TRBV28|TRBJ1-1|13
CASRIRPNTEAFF
TGTGCCAGCAGAATCAGGCCGAACACTGAAGCTTTCTTT
>NA|NA|TRBV5-1|TRBJ1-4|16
CASSLVVRGPGEKLFF
TGCGCCAGCAGCTTGGTCGTCAGGGGCCCGGGGGAAAAACTGTTTTTT
>NA|NA|TRBV9|TRBJ1-2|14
CASSVGPGDYGYTF
TGTGCCAGCAGCGTAGGCCCGGGAGACTATGGCTACACCTTC
>NA|NA|TRBV5-1|TRBJ1-1|15
CASSLFVGSNTEAFF
TGCGCCAGCAGCTTGTTCGTCGGGTCCAACACTGAAGCTTTCTTT
>TRBD2|NA|TRBV11-2|TRBJ2-3|14
CASSPAGGPDTQYF
TGTGCCAGCAGCCCCGCGGGGGGTCCAGATACGCAGTATTTT
>TRBD1|NA|TRBV28|TRBJ1-5|15
CASSLQGASNQPQHF
TGTGCCAGCAGTTTGCAGGGGGCTAGCAATCAGCCCCAGCATTTT
>NA|NA|TRBV18|TRBJ1-5|16
CASSPAGTISNQPQHF
TGTGCCAGCTCACCGGCCGGGACAATTAGCAATCAGCCCCAGCATTTT
>TRBD1|NA|TRBV11-2|TRBJ1-4|15
CASSSQGQGAEKLFF
TGTGCCAGCAGCTCCCAGGGACAGGGTGCTGAAAAACTGTTTTTT
>TRBD1|NA|TRBV9|TRBJ1-1|15
CASSADRNMNTEAFF
TGTGCCAGCAGTGCGGACAGGAACATGAACACTGAAGCTTTCTTT
>NA|NA|TRBV18|TRBJ1-1|15
CASCQVPIMNTEAFF
TGTGCCAGCTGTCAGGTCCCGATCATGAACACTGAAGCTTTCTTT
>NA|NA|TRBV19|TRBJ1-5|12
CASSYVVQPQHF
TGTGCCAGTTCCTACGTTGTGCAGCCCCAGCATTTT
>NA|NA|TRBV19|TRBJ1-2|14
CASSIAQGNYGYTF
TGTGCCAGTAGTATAGCGCAGGGGAACTATGGCTACACCTTC
>TRBD1|NA|TRBV5-1|TRBJ1-2|14
CASSLPTGEDGYTF
TGCGCCAGCAGCTTACCGACAGGGGAAGATGGCTACACCTTC
>TRBD1|NA|TRBV6-5|TRBJ1-1|14
CASSSSHRGKRAFF
TGTGCCAGCAGTTCGTCCCACAGGGGGAAACGAGCTTTCTTT
>NA|once|TRBV19|TRBJ2-1|17
CASSILQGAGRRDEQFF
TGTGCCAGTAGTATTTTACAGGGAGCGGGGCGGAGAGATGAGCAGTTCTTC
>TRBD2|NA|TRBV7-3|TRBJ2-5|16
CASSLEGSGGLETQYF
TGTGCCAGCAGCTTAGAGGGTAGCGGGGGTCTGGAGACCCAGTACTTC
>TRBD1|NA|TRBV6-5|TRBJ2-7|13
CASKTGWLYEQYF
TGTGCCAGCAAGACAGGGTGGCTCTACGAGCAGTACTTC
>NA|once|TRBV5-1|TRBJ1-1|14
CASSKIGGNTEAFF
TGCGCCAGCAGCAAGATCGGGGGGAACACTGAAGCTTTCTTT
>NA|NA|TRBV3-1/TRBV3-2|TRBJ2-3|13
CASSDRRAYTQYF
TGTGCCAGCAGCGATCGGCGGGCCTATACGCAGTATTTT
>TRBD1|NA|TRBV11-3|TRBJ1-2|14
CASSSGTANYGYTF
TGTGCCAGCAGCTCCGGGACAGCTAACTATGGCTACACCTTC
>NA|once|TRBV5-4|TRBJ2-1|15
CASTAGANSYNEQFF
TGTGCCAGCACTGCGGGGGCTAACTCCTACAATGAGCAGTTCTTC
>NA|NA|TRBV10-2|TRBJ2-1|11
CATTGGVEQFF
TGCGCCACCACAGGAGGGGTTGAGCAGTTCTTC
>TRBD2|NA|TRBV7-8|TRBJ2-3|18
CASSLGLAGSRFTDTQYF
TGTGCCAGCAGCTTGGGACTAGCGGGATCCCGATTTACAGATACGCAGTATTTT
>NA|NA|TRBV4-3|TRBJ2-3|16
CASSQEMGLLTDTQYF
TGCGCCAGCAGCCAAGAGATGGGCCTCCTCACAGATACGCAGTATTTT
>NA|NA|TRBV2|TRBJ2-3|15
CASSDGGPSTDTQYF
TGTGCCAGCAGTGACGGGGGGCCAAGCACAGATACGCAGTATTTT
>NA|NA|TRBV19|TRBJ2-7|14
CASSISDNSYEQYF
TGTGCCAGTAGTATTTCAGACAACTCCTACGAGCAGTACTTC
>TRBD2|NA|TRBV4-3|TRBJ2-6|16
CASTRLAGAGANVLTF
TGCGCCAGCACCAGATTAGCGGGAGCTGGGGCCAACGTCCTGACTTTC
>NA|NA|TRBV6-5|TRBJ2-7|16
CASSYGGAGVQGEQYF
TGTGCCAGCAGTTACGGCGGCGCGGGAGTACAGGGCGAGCAGTACTTC
>TRBD1|few|TRBV7-2|TRBJ1-2|14
CASSPGTGLYGYTF
TGTGCCAGCAGCCCCGGGACAGGGCTTTATGGCTACACCTTC
>TRBD1|NA|TRBV4-1|TRBJ1-4|17
CASSQAGTGSINEKLFF
TGCGCCAGCAGCCAGGCCGGGACAGGAAGCATAAATGAAAAACTGTTTTTT
>TRBD1|NA|TRBV27|TRBJ1-3|17
CASSRGTGLSSGNTIYF
TGTGCCAGCAGTCGGGGGACAGGGCTCTCCTCTGGAAACACCATATATTTT
>NA|NA|TRBV3-1/TRBV3-2|TRBJ1-1|14
CASSHHGRGTEAFF
TGTGCCAGCAGCCATCACGGTAGGGGGACTGAAGCTTTCTTT
>TRBD1|once|TRBV28|TRBJ1-5|15
CASSPQGAGNQPQHF
TGTGCCAGCAGCCCCCAGGGGGCTGGCAATCAGCCCCAGCATTTT
>TRBD1|NA|TRBV18|TRBJ1-2|16
CASSPLITGGDYGYTF
TGTGCCAGCTCACCACTTATAACAGGGGGCGACTATGGCTACACCTTC